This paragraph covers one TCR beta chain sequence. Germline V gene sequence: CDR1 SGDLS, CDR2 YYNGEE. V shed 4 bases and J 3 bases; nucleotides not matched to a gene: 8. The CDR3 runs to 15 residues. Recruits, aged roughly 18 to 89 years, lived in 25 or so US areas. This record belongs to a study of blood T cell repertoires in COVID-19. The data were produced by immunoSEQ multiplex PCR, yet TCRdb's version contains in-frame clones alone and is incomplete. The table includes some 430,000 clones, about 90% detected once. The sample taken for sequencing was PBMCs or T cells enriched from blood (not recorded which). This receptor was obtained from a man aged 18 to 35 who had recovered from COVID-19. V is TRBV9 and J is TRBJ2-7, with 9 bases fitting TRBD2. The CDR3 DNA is TGTGCCAGCAGCCAATACCCTAGCGGGATCTACGAGCAGTACTTC. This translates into CASSQYPSGIYEQYF.